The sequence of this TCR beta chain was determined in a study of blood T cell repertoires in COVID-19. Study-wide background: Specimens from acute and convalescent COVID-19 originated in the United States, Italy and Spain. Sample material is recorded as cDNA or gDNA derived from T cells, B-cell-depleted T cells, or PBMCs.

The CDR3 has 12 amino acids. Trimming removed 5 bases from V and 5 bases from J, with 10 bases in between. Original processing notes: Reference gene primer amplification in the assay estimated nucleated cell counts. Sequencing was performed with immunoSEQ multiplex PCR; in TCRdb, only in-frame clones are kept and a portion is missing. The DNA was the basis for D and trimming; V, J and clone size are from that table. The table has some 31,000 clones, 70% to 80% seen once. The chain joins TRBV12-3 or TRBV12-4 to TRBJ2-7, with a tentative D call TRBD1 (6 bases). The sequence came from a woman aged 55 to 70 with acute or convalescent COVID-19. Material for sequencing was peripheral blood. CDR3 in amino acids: CASSLTGNEQYF. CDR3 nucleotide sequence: TGTGCCAGCAGTCTCACAGGGAACGAGCAGTACTTC.